A selection of T cell receptor beta chains follows, all from one sample in a study of cytomegalovirus exposure and HLA in healthy donors. The repertoire was sequenced with immunoSEQ multiplex PCR; TCRdb's copy has only in-frame clones and lacks some. The table includes 70,000 to 75,000 clones, 85% to 95% detected once. Sequenced input: PBMCs. These receptor sequences come from a woman between 18 and 30 years old in good health and CMV-seronegative. The CDR3 runs from the conserved cysteine through the conserved F or W. D genes are given only for firm matches. The size entry is marked missing in some rows and otherwise reads once, few, many or a size class.

j_gene: TRBJ2-1; abundance: .; d_gene: TRBD1; v_gene: TRBV27; CDR3nt: TGTGCCAGCAGAACCCAGGGGGTGGGCTACAATGAGCAGTTCTTC; CDR3aa: CASRTQGVGYNEQFF
j_gene: TRBJ1-1; abundance: .; d_gene: .; v_gene: TRBV6-1; CDR3nt: TGTGCCAGCGGTGAGGGGGGGGAAGTCACTGAAGCTTTCTTT; CDR3aa: CASGEGGEVTEAFF
j_gene: TRBJ2-1; abundance: .; d_gene: TRBD2; v_gene: TRBV30; CDR3nt: TGTGCCTGGACCAAGGGACTAGCGGGTGGGAATGAGCAGTTCTTC; CDR3aa: CAWTKGLAGGNEQFF
j_gene: TRBJ2-3; abundance: .; d_gene: .; v_gene: TRBV4-1; CDR3nt: TGCGCCAGCAGCCAAGCCGACTTCCTAGGGGCAGGCACAGATACGCAGTATTTT; CDR3aa: CASSQADFLGAGTDTQYF
j_gene: TRBJ1-2; abundance: .; d_gene: TRBD1; v_gene: TRBV18; CDR3nt: TGTGCCAGCTCAACAGGGGTAGGCTACACCTTC; CDR3aa: CASSTGVGYTF
j_gene: TRBJ2-7; abundance: few; d_gene: .; v_gene: TRBV5-6; CDR3nt: TGTGCCAGCAGCCGGGCCCTAGGGAGCGGGGACATCTTGGGTGAGCAGTACTTC; CDR3aa: CASSRALGSGDILGEQYF
j_gene: TRBJ1-2; abundance: .; d_gene: TRBD1; v_gene: TRBV4-2; CDR3nt: TGTGCCAGCAGCCAAGCCGGACAGGGGTCGGACTATGGCTACACCTTC; CDR3aa: CASSQAGQGSDYGYTF
j_gene: TRBJ2-3; abundance: .; d_gene: .; v_gene: TRBV28; CDR3nt: TGTGCCAGCAGTTTCCGGGAGATGGATACGCAGTATTTT; CDR3aa: CASSFREMDTQYF
j_gene: TRBJ2-1; abundance: .; d_gene: TRBD2; v_gene: TRBV18; CDR3nt: TGTGCCAGCTCAACCGGGAGGGCCGCAAATGAGCAGTTCTTC; CDR3aa: CASSTGRAANEQFF
j_gene: TRBJ1-3; abundance: .; d_gene: .; v_gene: TRBV4-2; CDR3nt: TGTGCCAGCAGCCAAGCCGGAGGCCTCGGGGGGCTCTCTGGAAACACCATATATTTT; CDR3aa: CASSQAGGLGGLSGNTIYF
j_gene: TRBJ2-5; abundance: .; d_gene: .; v_gene: TRBV11-2; CDR3nt: TGTGCCAGCAGCCAAAGCGAGACCCAGTACTTC; CDR3aa: CASSQSETQYF
j_gene: TRBJ2-1; abundance: .; d_gene: TRBD1; v_gene: TRBV14; CDR3nt: TGTGCCAGCAGCCGAGCAAGAGGGACAGGTTACAATGAGCAGTTCTTC; CDR3aa: CASSRARGTGYNEQFF
j_gene: TRBJ2-7; abundance: .; d_gene: .; v_gene: TRBV2; CDR3nt: TGTGCCAGCACCTCCCGGCGGGGCCTAGAGCAGTACTTC; CDR3aa: CASTSRRGLEQYF
j_gene: TRBJ1-5; abundance: .; d_gene: .; v_gene: TRBV19; CDR3nt: TGTGCCAGTCAGACGGGGGGGCCAGGCAATCAGCCCCAGCATTTT; CDR3aa: CASQTGGPGNQPQHF
j_gene: TRBJ2-5; abundance: .; d_gene: TRBD2; v_gene: TRBV29-1; CDR3nt: TGCAGCGTTGAAGCGGGGGGGCCGGAGACCCAGTACTTC; CDR3aa: CSVEAGGPETQYF
j_gene: TRBJ2-1; abundance: .; d_gene: TRBD2; v_gene: TRBV19; CDR3nt: TGTGCCAGTAGTAAGATAGCGGGTATGAATGAGCAGTTCTTC; CDR3aa: CASSKIAGMNEQFF
j_gene: TRBJ2-6; abundance: .; d_gene: .; v_gene: TRBV6-4; CDR3nt: TGTGCCAGCAGTCCCGGACGGGACTCTGGGGCCAACGTCCTGACTTTC; CDR3aa: CASSPGRDSGANVLTF
j_gene: TRBJ2-7; abundance: .; d_gene: TRBD2; v_gene: TRBV4-1; CDR3nt: TGCGCCAGCAGCCAAGACCGGCTAGCGGGGGGGCGGGTAACCTACGAGCAGTACTTC; CDR3aa: CASSQDRLAGGRVTYEQYF
j_gene: TRBJ2-4; abundance: once; d_gene: TRBD1; v_gene: TRBV28; CDR3nt: TGTGCCAGCAGTTTGGGTAGAGGACAGGGACGAAAGTTC; CDR3aa: CASSLGRGQGRKF
j_gene: TRBJ2-1; abundance: .; d_gene: TRBD2; v_gene: TRBV5-6; CDR3nt: TGTGCCAGCAGTGGCGGGGGGGTCTTAGTAGTTGAGCAGTTCTTC; CDR3aa: CASSGGGVLVVEQFF
j_gene: TRBJ1-4; abundance: .; d_gene: TRBD1; v_gene: TRBV7-6; CDR3nt: TGTGCCAGCAGCTTTGTCCAGGGGGATGAAAAACTGTTTTTT; CDR3aa: CASSFVQGDEKLFF
j_gene: TRBJ1-4; abundance: .; d_gene: TRBD1; v_gene: TRBV6-5; CDR3nt: TGTGCCAGCAGTAATACAGGGGGCGTTGAAAAACTGTTTTTT; CDR3aa: CASSNTGGVEKLFF
j_gene: TRBJ2-7; abundance: once; d_gene: .; v_gene: TRBV27; CDR3nt: TGTGCCAGCAAGTCGGCGGGACTGATTAACTACGAGCAGTACTTC; CDR3aa: CASKSAGLINYEQYF
j_gene: TRBJ2-4; abundance: .; d_gene: .; v_gene: TRBV27; CDR3nt: TGTGCCAGCAGTTTGGCTCAGGGAAACATTCAGTACTTC; CDR3aa: CASSLAQGNIQYF